This record concerns one TCR beta chain sequence. Its antigen remains unknown. The sample originates from a study of B cell selection in AIRE deficiency. The data were produced by immunoSEQ multiplex PCR, yet TCRdb's version contains in-frame clones alone and is incomplete. Of about 26,000 clones detected, about 92% appear once; the ten largest clones hold around 1.1%. CDR1 is LNHDA, CDR2 SQIVND, per germline (reference sequence). The CDR3 covers 17 residues. Deletions cut 3 bases from V and 5 bases from J, with 17 bases between. Study-level results: Healthy Tconv contained approximately 37% of shared healthy Treg sequences; only TCRbeta sequenced.

Regulatory T cells were sorted as CD4+CD25hiCD127low/negative. Healthy unrelated donors supplied the control samples. The chain joins TRBV19 to TRBJ1-6, with unresolved D. The source is a human donor in good health. The sequenced sample was CD4+CD25+ Tregs sorted from PBMCs. CDR3 bases: TGTGCCAGTAGTATGCGAGAAGGGTTTGGGGATAATTCACCCCTCCACTTT. Translated, it gives CASSMREGFGDNSPLHF.